A single sample is the source of the 16 T cell receptor beta chains below, sequenced in a study of cytomegalovirus exposure and HLA in healthy donors. The PCR employed 60 Vbeta primers together with 13 Jbeta primers. Data came from immunoSEQ multiplex PCR; TCRdb stores just in-frame clones and leaves some out. The data hold 100,000 or so clones, with around four fifths observed a single time. Sequenced material: PBMCs. These receptors came from a man aged 40-50 years in good health and CMV-seronegative.

The gene calls are TRBV27 and TRBJ2-1; the D gene is possibly TRBD2 (5 bases). The CDR3 contains 14 residues. Trimming left V 0 bases short and J 4 bases short, with 7 bases between. Germline V gene lookup returns CDR1 MNHEY and CDR2 SMNVEV (reference sequence). DNA for the CDR3: TGTGCCAGCAGTTTATCGGCGGGTTACAATGAGCAGTTCTTC. As protein: CASSLSAGYNEQFF.

The CDR3 nucleotides read TGTGCCAGCAGTCGCCAAACGGACAGTCCCCGCGCTTTCTTT. This sequence encodes CASSRQTDSPRAFF. This chain links TRBV27 with TRBJ1-1, with D possibly being TRBD1 (6 bases). V lost 5 bases and J 11 bases, leaving 21 bases between the germline ends. The CDR3 consists of 14 residues. Germline lookup yields CDR1 MNHEY and CDR2 SMNVEV (reference sequence).

DNA for the CDR3: TGTGCCAGCAGCTTCAGGGGCTACGAGCAGTACTTC. Translated: CASSFRGYEQYF. The chain couples TRBV11-3 to TRBJ2-7; a possible D gene is TRBD1 (6 bases). The V end lost 3 bases, the J end lost 3 bases, and 6 bases lay between the germline ends. The germline CDR1 and CDR2 sequences are SGHNT and YENEEA. CDR3 length: 12 residues.

Comments on this clone: Compared with germline, one end of the junction differs, possibly owing to a read error. Other DNA sequences in the sample encode the same CDR3. V and J are TRBV10-3 and TRBJ2-2, with D perhaps matching TRBD2 (6 bases). Germline CDR1 ENHRY, CDR2 SYGVKD. CDR3 length: 15 residues. This CDR3 reads CAINQGLANTGELFF. CDR3 nucleotide sequence: TGTGCCATCAATCAGGGACTGGCGAATACCGGGGAGCTGTTTTTT.

The chain combines TRBV7-3 with TRBJ2-1; no reliable D call. The V end was cut by 4 bases, the J end by 9 bases, with 16 bases between. CDR1 SGHTA and CDR2 FQGTGA come from the germline V gene. This CDR3 is 14 amino acids long. This CDR3 reads CASSSLTAVGEQFF. In DNA form, the CDR3 reads TGTGCCAGCAGCTCTCTGACGGCGGTTGGTGAGCAGTTCTTC.

This clone was detected once. This chain links TRBV10-3 with TRBJ2-7, with D possibly being TRBD1 (5 bases). Germline loops: CDR1 ENHRY, CDR2 SYGVKD. The V gene lost 2 bases and the J gene lost 4 bases, with 6 bases spanning the gap. The CDR3 consists of 12 residues. The CDR3: CAISEGAYEQYF. CDR3 coding DNA: TGTGCCATCAGTGAGGGGGCGTACGAGCAGTACTTC.

The chain joins TRBV5-1 to TRBJ1-6, with TRBD1 matching over 7 bases. This CDR3 has 17 amino acids. With 4 bases clipped from V and 6 bases from J, the junction kept 13 bases outside the gene matches. Per the germline V gene, CDR1 is SGHRS and CDR2 is YFSETQ. As DNA, the CDR3 is TGCGCCAGCAGCCTCGGGGGCGACTCAGGGGGTAATTCACCCCTCCACTTT. Its protein is CASSLGGDSGGNSPLHF.

The CDR3 nucleotides are TGTGCCAGCACCCCGGTAGGGGGCGCCGATCAGCCCCAGCATTTT. It specifies CASTPVGGADQPQHF. The V call is TRBV6-1, the J call TRBJ1-5; 7 bases line up with TRBD1. V was pared by 7 bases and J by 5 bases, with 11 bases of the junction left unmatched. The CDR3 is 15 amino acids. The germline V gene has CDR1 MNHNS and CDR2 SASEGT.

This chain connects TRBV18 to TRBJ1-1, with TRBD1 matching over 7 bases. The CDR3 runs to 15 residues. Per the germline V gene, CDR1 is KGHSH and CDR2 is LQKENI. V trimming: 0 bases; J trimming: 4 bases; junction bases outside the gene matches: 5. The CDR3 region is CASSPPTGSGTEAFF. The CDR3 DNA sequence: TGTGCCAGCTCACCACCGACAGGGTCCGGCACTGAAGCTTTCTTT.

This chain links TRBV6-5 with TRBJ1-1, with D uncertain. In germline, CDR1 is MNHEY, CDR2 SVGAGI. The V and J ends lost 0 bases and 4 bases respectively, with 3 bases between them. This CDR3 region has 12 residues. This chain's CDR3 is CASSYSATEAFF. CDR3 DNA sequence: TGTGCCAGCAGTTACTCAGCCACTGAAGCTTTCTTT.

The V and J genes are TRBV5-4 and TRBJ2-7; 10 nucleotides agree with TRBD1. Losses at the gene ends were 2 bases for V and 5 bases for J; bases not matched to a gene: 4. CDR1 is SGHNT, CDR2 YYREEE, per germline (reference sequence). This CDR3 is 14 amino acids long. CDR3 nucleotides: TGTGCCAGCAGCTTCCGACAGGGGGCGAACGAGCAGTACTTC. Amino acids: CASSFRQGANEQYF.

The chain uses TRBV28 and TRBJ2-7, with 7 bases matching TRBD1. Germline CDR1 reads MDHEN; CDR2 reads SYDVKM. The junction had 7 bases not matched to a gene; V was cut back by 5 bases and J by 3 bases. The CDR3 consists of 14 residues. In DNA form, the CDR3 reads TGTGCCAGCAGTCAGTACAGGGGTGGCTACGAGCAGTACTTC. Protein product: CASSQYRGGYEQYF.

This clone was seen once. The chain combines TRBV4-1 with TRBJ1-1, with 9 bases matching TRBD1. The V and J ends lost 6 bases and 1 base, in that order; junction bases with no gene match: 9. Germline values: CDR1 MGHRA, CDR2 YSYEKL. The CDR3 spans 16 residues. In DNA form, the CDR3 reads TGCGCCAGCAGTTCTGGGACAGGGTTGGGGAACACTGAAGCTTTCTTT. Its protein product is CASSSGTGLGNTEAFF.

The chain recombines TRBV29-1 with TRBJ2-5; 15 bases match TRBD2. Germline values: CDR1 SQVTM, CDR2 ANQGSEA. This CDR3 contains 17 residues. J was trimmed by 1 base and V by 6 bases; bases with no gene match: 9. CDR3 bases: TGCAGCGTCCCCCAAGGGACTAGCGGGGGGCTCCAAGAGACCCAGTACTTC. Protein sequence: CSVPQGTSGGLQETQYF.

The chain combines TRBV19 with TRBJ1-6, with TRBD1 matching 7 bases. Losses at the gene ends were 4 bases for V and 13 bases for J; bases not matched to a gene: 7. This CDR3 comprises 13 residues. Germline V gene data show CDR1 as LNHDA and CDR2 as SQIVND (reference sequence). Written as DNA, the CDR3 is TGTGCCAGTAGTAGCCAACAGGGGTTGCCCCTCCACTTT. Translated: CASSSQQGLPLHF.

The CDR3 nucleotides read TGCGCCAGCAGCTTGGGGTCAGCAGGGGGTACAGATACGCAGTATTTT. It translates to CASSLGSAGGTDTQYF. The chain links TRBV5-1 to TRBJ2-3, with TRBD1 matching 7 bases. Germline CDR1 SGHRS, CDR2 YFSETQ. The CDR3 extends over 16 amino acids. Trimming removed 0 bases from V and 3 bases from J; junction bases left unmatched: 7.